This TCR beta chain originates from a study of response to subunit inactivated influenza vaccine. Study conclusions and caveats: It was the authors' suggestion that each seasonal influenza vaccination recruits few new T cells.

One entry per CDR3 protein results from TCRdb running MiXCR on the RT-PCR reads. The table includes 700,000 to 800,000 distinct CDR3 sequences, approximately 17% detected once. CDR1 and CDR2 (germline): SGHDT, YYEEEE. The V segment lost 4 bases and the J segment 9 bases; nucleotides outside the gene matches: 12. This CDR3 region has 15 residues. This clonotype has just a few counts. Its target is not known. V is TRBV5-6 and J is TRBJ2-7, with TRBD1 matching over 11 bases. This sequence originates from a man aged 45-65 years who received an inactivated influenza vaccine. Sequenced here: PBMCs from blood, sampled around 5 days after vaccination. The CDR3 DNA is TGTGCCAGCAGCAAGTGGACAGGGGGCTCCTATGGGCAGTACTTC. Protein: CASSKWTGGSYGQYF.